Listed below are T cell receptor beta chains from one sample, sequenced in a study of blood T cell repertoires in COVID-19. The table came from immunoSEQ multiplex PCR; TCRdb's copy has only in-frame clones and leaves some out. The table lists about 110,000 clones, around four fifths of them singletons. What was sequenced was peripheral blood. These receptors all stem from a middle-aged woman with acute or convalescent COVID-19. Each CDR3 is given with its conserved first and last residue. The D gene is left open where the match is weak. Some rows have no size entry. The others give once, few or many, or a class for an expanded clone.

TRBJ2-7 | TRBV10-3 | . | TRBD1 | CAISPQTGKNEQYF | TGTGCCATCAGTCCCCAGACAGGGAAGAACGAGCAGTACTTC
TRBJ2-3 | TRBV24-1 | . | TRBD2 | CATSDIGRVQTDTQYF | TGTGCCACCAGTGATATCGGGAGGGTGCAAACAGATACGCAGTATTTT
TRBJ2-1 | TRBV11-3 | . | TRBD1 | CASSLNLGRGRRNEQFF | TGTGCCAGCAGCCTCAACTTGGGCAGGGGGCGAAGGAATGAGCAGTTCTTC
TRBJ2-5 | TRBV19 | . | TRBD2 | CASTPLKRGGPETQYF | TGTGCCAGTACCCCCCTCAAGCGGGGGGGCCCGGAGACCCAGTACTTC
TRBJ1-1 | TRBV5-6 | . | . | CASSLGGGGTEAFF | TGTGCCAGCAGCTTAGGTGGGGGAGGGACTGAAGCTTTCTTT
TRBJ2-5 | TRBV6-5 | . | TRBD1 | CASSPGGYQETQYF | TGTGCCAGCAGTCCAGGGGGCTACCAAGAGACCCAGTACTTC
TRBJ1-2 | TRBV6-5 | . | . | CASLFGGGYYGYTF | TGTGCCAGCCTGTTTGGTGGAGGGTACTATGGCTACACCTTC
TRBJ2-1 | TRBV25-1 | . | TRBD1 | CASTTGTGGYNEQFF | TGTGCCAGCACCACCGGGACAGGGGGTTACAATGAGCAGTTCTTC
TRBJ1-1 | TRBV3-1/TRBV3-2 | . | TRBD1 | CASSQPDRGAEAFF | TGTGCCAGCAGCCAACCAGACAGGGGAGCTGAAGCTTTCTTT
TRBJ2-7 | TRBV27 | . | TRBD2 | CASSPAPLAGGSEQYF | TGTGCCAGCAGTCCGGCCCCCCTAGCGGGGGGTTCTGAGCAGTACTTC
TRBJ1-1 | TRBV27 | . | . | CASSLGGNTEAFF | TGTGCCAGCAGTTTGGGGGGAAACACTGAAGCTTTCTTT
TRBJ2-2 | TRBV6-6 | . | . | CASSSSAGTGELFF | TGTGCCAGCAGCAGCTCGGCGGGGACCGGGGAGCTGTTTTTT
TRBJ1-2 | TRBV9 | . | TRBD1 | CASSVGQGNGYTF | TGTGCCAGCAGCGTAGGACAGGGGAATGGCTACACCTTC
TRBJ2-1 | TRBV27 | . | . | CASSPGTYNEQFF | TGTGCCAGCAGCCCCGGGACCTACAATGAGCAGTTCTTC
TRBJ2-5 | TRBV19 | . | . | CASSIGGGEETQYF | TGTGCCAGTAGTATAGGAGGCGGGGAAGAGACCCAGTACTTC
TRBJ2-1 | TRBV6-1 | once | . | CASSYKRIQYEQFF | TGTGCCAGCAGTTATAAGCGGATACAGTATGAGCAGTTCTTC
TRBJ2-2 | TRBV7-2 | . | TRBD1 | CASKGAPGFNTGELFF | TGTGCCAGCAAGGGGGCGCCGGGATTTAACACCGGGGAGCTGTTTTTT
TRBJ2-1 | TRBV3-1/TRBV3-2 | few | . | CASSHLAYDNEQFF | TGTGCCAGCAGCCACTTAGCTTATGACAATGAGCAGTTCTTC
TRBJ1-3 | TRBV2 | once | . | CASSDGGSSGNTIYF | TGTGCCAGCAGTGACGGCGGGAGCTCTGGAAACACCATATATTTT
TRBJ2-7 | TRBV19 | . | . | CASSSSYEQYF | TGTGCCAGTAGTTCTTCCTACGAGCAGTACTTC
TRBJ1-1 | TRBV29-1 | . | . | CSARTDKNTEAFF | TGCAGCGCCCGGACAGACAAGAACACTGAAGCTTTCTTT
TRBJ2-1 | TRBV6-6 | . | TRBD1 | CASSPSGGSYNEQFF | TGTGCCAGCAGTCCCTCAGGGGGCTCCTACAATGAGCAGTTCTTC
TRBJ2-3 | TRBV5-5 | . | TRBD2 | CASSFWTSGGAEDTQYF | TGTGCCAGCAGCTTCTGGACTAGCGGGGGGGCTGAAGATACGCAGTATTTT
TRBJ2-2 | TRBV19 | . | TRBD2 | CASSIYGTSNTGELFF | TGTGCCAGTAGTATTTATGGGACTAGCAACACCGGGGAGCTGTTTTTT
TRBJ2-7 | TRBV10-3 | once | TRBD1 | CAISGSGQGVYEQYF | TGTGCCATCAGTGGATCGGGACAGGGGGTCTACGAGCAGTACTTC
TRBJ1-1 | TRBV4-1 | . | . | CASSQDLERARMNTEAFF | TGCGCCAGCAGCCAAGATCTCGAGAGGGCACGTATGAACACTGAAGCTTTCTTT
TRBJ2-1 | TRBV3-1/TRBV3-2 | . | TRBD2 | CASSLTGTRHNEQFF | TGTGCCAGCAGCCTGACCGGGACTAGGCACAATGAGCAGTTCTTC
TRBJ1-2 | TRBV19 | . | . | CASSSGATGTNYGYTF | TGTGCCAGTAGTTCAGGGGCTACAGGGACTAACTATGGCTACACCTTC
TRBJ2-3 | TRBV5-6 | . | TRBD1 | CASIQTGGATDTQYF | TGTGCCAGCATCCAGACAGGGGGGGCCACAGATACGCAGTATTTT
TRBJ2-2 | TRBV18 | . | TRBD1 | CASSPRGTGGRSTGELFF | TGTGCCAGCTCACCACGAGGGACAGGGGGCCGTAGCACCGGGGAGCTGTTTTTT
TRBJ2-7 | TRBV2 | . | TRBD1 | CASSGQAHYEQYF | TGTGCCAGCAGCGGACAGGCCCACTACGAGCAGTACTTC
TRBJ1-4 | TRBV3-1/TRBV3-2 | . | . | CASSQVGAYEKLFF | TGTGCCAGCAGCCAAGTGGGGGCTTACGAAAAACTGTTTTTT
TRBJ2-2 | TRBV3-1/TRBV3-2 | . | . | CASSQGRGQGGELFF | TGTGCCAGCAGCCAGGGGCGGGGGCAAGGCGGGGAGCTGTTTTTT
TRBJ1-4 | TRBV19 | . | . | CASSRWQGEKLFF | TGTGCCAGTAGTAGGTGGCAGGGAGAAAAACTGTTTTTT
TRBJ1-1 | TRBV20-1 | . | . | CSASSGGVREAFF | TGCAGTGCTAGTTCTGGGGGGGTAAGAGAAGCTTTCTTT
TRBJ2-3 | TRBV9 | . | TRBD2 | CASSYPGTSGGASTDTQYF | TGTGCCAGCAGCTACCCCGGGACTAGCGGGGGGGCCTCTACAGATACGCAGTATTTT
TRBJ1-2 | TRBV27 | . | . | CASSLSPRNYGYTF | TGTGCCAGCAGTTTATCCCCGAGGAACTATGGCTACACCTTC
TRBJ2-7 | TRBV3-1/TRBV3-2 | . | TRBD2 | CASSRLADYEQYF | TGTGCCAGCAGCCGGCTAGCGGATTACGAGCAGTACTTC
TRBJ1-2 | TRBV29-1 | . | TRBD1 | CSVDRQGAGYTF | TGCAGCGTTGACAGACAGGGGGCTGGCTACACCTTC
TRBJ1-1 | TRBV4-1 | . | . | CASSRGQIFMAEAFF | TGCGCCAGCAGCCGGGGACAAATTTTTATGGCTGAAGCTTTCTTT
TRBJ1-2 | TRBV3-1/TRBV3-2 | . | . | CASSQGGGANYGYTF | TGTGCCAGCAGCCAAGGTGGGGGGGCTAACTATGGCTACACCTTC
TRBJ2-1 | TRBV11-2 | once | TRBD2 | CASSLVISSGGADEQFF | TGTGCCAGCAGCTTAGTGATCTCTAGCGGGGGGGCCGATGAGCAGTTCTTC
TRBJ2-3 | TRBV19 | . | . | CASRQSTDTQYF | TGTGCCAGTAGGCAGTCTACAGATACGCAGTATTTT
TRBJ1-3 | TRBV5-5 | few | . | CASSLDSTNTIYF | TGTGCCAGCAGCTTGGACAGCACAAACACCATATATTTT
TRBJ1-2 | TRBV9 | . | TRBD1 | CASSDFSGTGNGYTF | TGTGCCAGCAGCGACTTTAGCGGGACAGGGAACGGCTACACCTTC
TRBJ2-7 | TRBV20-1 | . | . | CSAETVYEQYF | TGCAGTGCGGAGACAGTCTACGAGCAGTACTTC
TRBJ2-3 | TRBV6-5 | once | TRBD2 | CASSTRGAVLNTQYF | TGTGCCAGCAGTACGCGGGGGGCCGTGTTAAATACGCAGTATTTT
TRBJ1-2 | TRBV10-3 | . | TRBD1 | CAISESGTGGTYGYTF | TGTGCCATCAGTGAGTCCGGGACAGGCGGGACCTATGGCTACACCTTC
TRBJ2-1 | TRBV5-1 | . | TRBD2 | CASRPPGLAVNEQFF | TGCGCCAGTCGCCCGCCGGGACTAGCCGTAAATGAGCAGTTCTTC
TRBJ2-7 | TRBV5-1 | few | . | CASSDGVEQYF | TGCGCCAGCAGCGACGGAGTCGAGCAGTACTTC
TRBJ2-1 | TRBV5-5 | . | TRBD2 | CASSSSGFTYNEQFF | TGTGCCAGCAGTAGTAGCGGGTTTACCTACAATGAGCAGTTCTTC
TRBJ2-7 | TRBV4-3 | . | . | CASSQAVVGSYEQYF | TGCGCCAGCAGCCAAGCGGTAGTCGGCTCCTACGAGCAGTACTTC
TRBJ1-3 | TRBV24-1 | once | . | CATSDFLRTVLRSGNTIYF | TGTGCCACCAGTGATTTTCTGCGGACAGTCCTACGGTCGGGAAACACCATATATTTT
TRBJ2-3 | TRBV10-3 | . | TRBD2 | CAIVAGGSDTQYF | TGTGCCATAGTAGCGGGGGGATCGGATACGCAGTATTTT
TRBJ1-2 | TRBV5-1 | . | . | CASSLGGQYYGYTF | TGCGCCAGCAGCTTGGGAGGACAGTACTATGGCTACACCTTC
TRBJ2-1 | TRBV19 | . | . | CASKSNEQFF | TGTGCCTCCAAGAGCAATGAGCAGTTCTTC
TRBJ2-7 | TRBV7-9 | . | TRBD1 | CASSYPDRGVGYEQYF | TGTGCCAGCAGCTATCCAGACAGGGGGGTTGGTTACGAGCAGTACTTC
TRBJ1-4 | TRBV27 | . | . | CASSLFSGVEKLFF | TGTGCCAGCAGTTTATTCTCCGGGGTTGAAAAACTGTTTTTT
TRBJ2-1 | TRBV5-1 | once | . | CASSPNRRDEQFF | TGCGCCAGCAGCCCCAATCGGCGGGATGAGCAGTTCTTC